What follows is one T cell receptor beta chain and its context. CDR1 SGHTA and CDR2 FQGNSA come from the germline V gene. With 0 bases clipped from V and 3 bases from J, the junction kept 5 bases outside the gene matches. The CDR3 covers 15 residues. This sample is part of a study of blood T cell repertoires in COVID-19. About the research overall: Sources were T cells, B-cell-depleted T cells, or PBMCs; the material itself was cDNA or gDNA.

Generated by immunoSEQ multiplex PCR, the TCRdb table keeps only in-frame clones and is missing some. Here the sample spans about 240,000 clones, roughly 79% being singletons. The sequence was obtained from a woman at least 80 years old with COVID-19, enrolled during active disease. Input material: peripheral blood. This chain connects TRBV7-2 to TRBJ2-7; 7 bases line up with TRBD2. CDR3 DNA: TGTGCCAGCAGCTTAGCGCCGGGAGGTATCTACGAGCAGTACTTC. It encodes CASSLAPGGIYEQYF.